The present T cell receptor beta chain was sequenced within a study of cytomegalovirus exposure and HLA in healthy donors. V lost 1 base and J 7 bases, leaving 8 bases between the germline ends. The germline gives CDR1 GTSNPN, CDR2 SVGIG (reference sequence). This CDR3 is 13 amino acids long. Libraries were prepared by immunoSEQ multiplex PCR; TCRdb keeps only in-frame clonotypes and omits some of them. The data show some 160,000 clones, 91% seen once. This chain joins TRBV30 and TRBJ1-6, with D tentatively TRBD1 (5 bases). The receptor was isolated from a man between 18 and 35 years old in good health and CMV-seronegative. What was sequenced was PBMCs. The CDR3 nucleotides read TGTGCCTGGAGTGGACAGCCAAATTCACCCCTCCACTTT. Translating it yields CAWSGQPNSPLHF.